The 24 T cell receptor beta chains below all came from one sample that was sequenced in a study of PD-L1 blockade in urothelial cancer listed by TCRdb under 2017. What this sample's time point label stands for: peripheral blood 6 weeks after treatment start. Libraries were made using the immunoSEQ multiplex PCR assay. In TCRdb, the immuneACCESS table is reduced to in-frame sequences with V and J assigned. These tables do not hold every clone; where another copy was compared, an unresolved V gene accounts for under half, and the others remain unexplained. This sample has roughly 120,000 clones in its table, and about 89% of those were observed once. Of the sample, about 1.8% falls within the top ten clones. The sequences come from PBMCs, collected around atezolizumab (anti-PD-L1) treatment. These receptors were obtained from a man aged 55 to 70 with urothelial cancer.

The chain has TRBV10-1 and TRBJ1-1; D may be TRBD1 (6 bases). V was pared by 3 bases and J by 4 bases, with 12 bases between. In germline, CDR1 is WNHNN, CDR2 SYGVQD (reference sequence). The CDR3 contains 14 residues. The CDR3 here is CASSDHSGATEAFF. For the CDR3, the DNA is TGCGCCAGCAGTGACCATTCAGGGGCCACTGAAGCTTTCTTT.

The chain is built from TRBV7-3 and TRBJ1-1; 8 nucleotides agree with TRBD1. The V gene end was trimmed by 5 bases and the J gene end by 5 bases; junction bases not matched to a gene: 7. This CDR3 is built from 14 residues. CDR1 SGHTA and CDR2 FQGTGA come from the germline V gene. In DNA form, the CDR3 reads TGTGCCAGCAGCAGAGGACAGGGAGGAACTGAAGCTTTCTTT. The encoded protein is CASSRGQGGTEAFF.

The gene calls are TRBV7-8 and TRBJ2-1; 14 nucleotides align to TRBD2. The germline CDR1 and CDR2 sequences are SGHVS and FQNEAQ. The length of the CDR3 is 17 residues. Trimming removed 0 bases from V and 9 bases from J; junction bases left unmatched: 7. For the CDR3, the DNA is TGTGCCAGCAGCTTAGCGGGGGGGACTAGCGGGAGAGGTGAGCAGTTCTTC. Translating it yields CASSLAGGTSGRGEQFF.

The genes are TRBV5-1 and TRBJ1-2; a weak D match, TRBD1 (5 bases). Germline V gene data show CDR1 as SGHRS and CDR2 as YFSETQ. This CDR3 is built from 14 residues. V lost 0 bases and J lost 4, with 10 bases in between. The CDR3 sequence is CASSLGQSSYGYTF. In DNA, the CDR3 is TGCGCCAGCAGCTTGGGACAGTCCAGCTATGGCTACACCTTC.

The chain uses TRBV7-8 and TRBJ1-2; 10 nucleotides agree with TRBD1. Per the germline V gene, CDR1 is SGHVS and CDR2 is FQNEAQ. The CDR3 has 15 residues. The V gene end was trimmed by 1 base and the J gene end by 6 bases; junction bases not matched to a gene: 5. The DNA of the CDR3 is TGTGCCAGCAGCTTAGAAGGGACAGGGGAAAATGGCTACACCTTC. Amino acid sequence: CASSLEGTGENGYTF.

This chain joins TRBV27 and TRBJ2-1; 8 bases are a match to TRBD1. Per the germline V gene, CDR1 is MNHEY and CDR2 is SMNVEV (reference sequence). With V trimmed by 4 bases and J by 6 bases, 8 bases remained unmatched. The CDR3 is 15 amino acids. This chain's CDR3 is CASSYQGQVPNEQFF. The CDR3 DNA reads TGTGCCAGCAGTTATCAGGGACAGGTCCCCAATGAGCAGTTCTTC.

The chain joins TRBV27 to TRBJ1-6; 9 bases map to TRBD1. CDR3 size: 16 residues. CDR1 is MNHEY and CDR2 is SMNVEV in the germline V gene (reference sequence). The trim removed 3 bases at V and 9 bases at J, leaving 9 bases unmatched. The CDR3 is CASSLGVGQGGSPLHF. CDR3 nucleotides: TGTGCCAGCAGTTTGGGTGTGGGACAGGGTGGTTCACCCCTCCACTTT.

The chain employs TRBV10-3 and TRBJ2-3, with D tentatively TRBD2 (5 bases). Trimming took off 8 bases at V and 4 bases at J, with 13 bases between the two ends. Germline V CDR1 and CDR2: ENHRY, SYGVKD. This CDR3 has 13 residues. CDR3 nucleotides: TGTGCCATCTCGCCAGGAGGCCCAGATACGCAGTATTTT. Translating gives CAISPGGPDTQYF.

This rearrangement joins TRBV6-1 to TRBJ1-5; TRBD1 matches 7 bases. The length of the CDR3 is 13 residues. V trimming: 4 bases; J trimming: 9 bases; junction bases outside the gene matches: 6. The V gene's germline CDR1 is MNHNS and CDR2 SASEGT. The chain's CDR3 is CASSAEGAAPQHF. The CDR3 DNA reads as TGTGCCAGCAGTGCGGAGGGGGCCGCGCCCCAGCATTTT.

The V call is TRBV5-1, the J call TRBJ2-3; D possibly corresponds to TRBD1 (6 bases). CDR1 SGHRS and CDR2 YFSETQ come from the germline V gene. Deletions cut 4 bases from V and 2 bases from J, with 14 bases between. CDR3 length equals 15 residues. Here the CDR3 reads CASSVQGPDTDTQYF. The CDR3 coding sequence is TGCGCCAGCAGCGTACAGGGCCCCGACACAGATACGCAGTATTTT.

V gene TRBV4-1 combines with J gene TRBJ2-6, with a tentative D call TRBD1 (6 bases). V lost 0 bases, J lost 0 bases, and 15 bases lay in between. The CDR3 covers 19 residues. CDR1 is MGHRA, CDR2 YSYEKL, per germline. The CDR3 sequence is CASSQEGGDFSSGANVLTF. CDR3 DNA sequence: TGCGCCAGCAGCCAAGAAGGGGGAGACTTCAGCTCTGGGGCCAACGTCCTGACTTTC.

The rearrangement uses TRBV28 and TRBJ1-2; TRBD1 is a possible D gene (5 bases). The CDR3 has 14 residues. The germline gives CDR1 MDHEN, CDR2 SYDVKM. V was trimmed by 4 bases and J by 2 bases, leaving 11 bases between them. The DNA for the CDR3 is TGTGCCAGCAGTTCCCACAACAGGAACTATGGCTACACCTTC. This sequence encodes CASSSHNRNYGYTF.

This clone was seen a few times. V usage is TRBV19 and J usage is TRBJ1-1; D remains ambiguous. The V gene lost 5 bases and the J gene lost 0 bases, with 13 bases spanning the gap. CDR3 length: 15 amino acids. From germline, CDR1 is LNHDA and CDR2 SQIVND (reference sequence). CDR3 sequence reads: CASSWAAGMNTEAFF. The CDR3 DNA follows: TGTGCCAGTAGTTGGGCAGCTGGTATGAACACTGAAGCTTTCTTT.

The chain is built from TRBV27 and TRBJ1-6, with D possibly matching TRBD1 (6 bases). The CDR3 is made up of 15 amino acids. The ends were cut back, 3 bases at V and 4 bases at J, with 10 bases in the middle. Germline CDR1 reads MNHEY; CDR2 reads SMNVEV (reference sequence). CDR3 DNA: TGTGCCAGCAGTTTTAACGGACAGTATAATTCACCCCTCCACTTT. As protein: CASSFNGQYNSPLHF.

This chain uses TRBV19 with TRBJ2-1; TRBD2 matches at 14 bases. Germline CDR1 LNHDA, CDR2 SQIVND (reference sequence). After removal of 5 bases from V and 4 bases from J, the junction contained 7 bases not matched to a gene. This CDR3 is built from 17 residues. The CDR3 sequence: CASSPGTSGSFYNEQFF. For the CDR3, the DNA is TGTGCCAGTAGTCCAGGGACTAGCGGGAGTTTTTACAATGAGCAGTTCTTC.

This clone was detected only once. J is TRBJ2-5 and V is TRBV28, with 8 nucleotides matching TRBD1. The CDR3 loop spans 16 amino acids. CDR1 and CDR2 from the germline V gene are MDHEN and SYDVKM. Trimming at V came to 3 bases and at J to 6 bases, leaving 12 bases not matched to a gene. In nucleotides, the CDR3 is TGTGCCAGCAGTTTGCCGTTGACAGGGGTTATGAAGACCCAGTACTTC. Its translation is CASSLPLTGVMKTQYF.

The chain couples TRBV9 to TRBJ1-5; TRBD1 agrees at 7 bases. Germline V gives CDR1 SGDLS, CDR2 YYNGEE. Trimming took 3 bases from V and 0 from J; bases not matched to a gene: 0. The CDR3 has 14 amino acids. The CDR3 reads CASSGDSSNQPQHF. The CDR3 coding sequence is TGTGCCAGCAGCGGGGACAGTAGCAATCAGCCCCAGCATTTT.

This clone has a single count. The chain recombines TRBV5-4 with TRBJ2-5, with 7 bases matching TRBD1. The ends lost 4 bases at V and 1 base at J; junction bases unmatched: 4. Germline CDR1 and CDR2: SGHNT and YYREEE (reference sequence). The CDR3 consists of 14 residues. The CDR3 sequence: CASSRGQAQETQYF. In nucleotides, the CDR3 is TGTGCCAGCAGCCGAGGACAGGCCCAAGAGACCCAGTACTTC. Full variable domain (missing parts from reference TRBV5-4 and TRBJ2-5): ETGVTQSPTHLIKTRGQQVTLRCSSQSGHNTVSWYQQALGQGPQFIFQYYREEENGRGNFPPRFSGLQFPNYSSELNVNALELDDSALYLCASSRGQAQETQYFGPGTRLLVL.

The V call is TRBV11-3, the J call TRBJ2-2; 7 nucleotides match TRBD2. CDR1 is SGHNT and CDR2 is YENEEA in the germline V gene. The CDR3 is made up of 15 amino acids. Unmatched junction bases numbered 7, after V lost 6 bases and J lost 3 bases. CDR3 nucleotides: TGTGCCAGCAGTCCAAGCAGCGGGGACACCGGGGAGCTGTTTTTT. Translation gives CASSPSSGDTGELFF.

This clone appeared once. For the CDR3, the DNA is TGTGCCAGCAGTCAAAACAGGGGAGCCTACGAGCAGTACTTC. Amino acids: CASSQNRGAYEQYF. The rearrangement uses TRBV6-5 and TRBJ2-7; TRBD1 matches 7 bases. Per germline, CDR1 MNHEY and CDR2 SVGAGI. V gave up 5 bases and J gave up 2 bases; unmatched junction bases: 6. This CDR3 has 14 residues.

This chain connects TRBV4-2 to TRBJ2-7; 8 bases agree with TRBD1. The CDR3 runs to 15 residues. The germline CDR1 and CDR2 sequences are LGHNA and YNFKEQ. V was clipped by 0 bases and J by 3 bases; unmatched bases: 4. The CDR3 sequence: CASSQDPGQGYEQYF. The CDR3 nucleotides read TGTGCCAGCAGCCAAGATCCTGGACAGGGCTACGAGCAGTACTTC.

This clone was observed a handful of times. CDR3 residues: CAWTDRGADGYTF. The CDR3 bases are TGTGCCTGGACAGACAGGGGGGCTGATGGCTACACCTTC. The chain recombines TRBV30 with TRBJ1-2; TRBD1 aligns across 9 bases. CDR3 length equals 13 residues. Germline values: CDR1 GTSNPN, CDR2 SVGIG (reference sequence). Trimming removed 4 bases from V and 6 bases from J; junction bases left unmatched: 6.

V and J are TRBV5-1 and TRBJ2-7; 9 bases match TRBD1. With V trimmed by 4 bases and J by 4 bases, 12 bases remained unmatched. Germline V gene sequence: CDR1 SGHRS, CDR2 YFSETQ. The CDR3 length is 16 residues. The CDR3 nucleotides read TGCGCCAGCAGCCCTGGGCGGGGACAGGGACCTTACGAGCAGTACTTC. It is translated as CASSPGRGQGPYEQYF.

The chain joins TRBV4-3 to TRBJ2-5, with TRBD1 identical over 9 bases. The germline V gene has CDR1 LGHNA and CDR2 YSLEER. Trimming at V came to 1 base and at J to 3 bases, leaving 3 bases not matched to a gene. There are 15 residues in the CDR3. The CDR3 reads CASSQVWTGEETQYF. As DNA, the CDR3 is TGCGCCAGCAGCCAAGTGTGGACAGGGGAAGAGACCCAGTACTTC.